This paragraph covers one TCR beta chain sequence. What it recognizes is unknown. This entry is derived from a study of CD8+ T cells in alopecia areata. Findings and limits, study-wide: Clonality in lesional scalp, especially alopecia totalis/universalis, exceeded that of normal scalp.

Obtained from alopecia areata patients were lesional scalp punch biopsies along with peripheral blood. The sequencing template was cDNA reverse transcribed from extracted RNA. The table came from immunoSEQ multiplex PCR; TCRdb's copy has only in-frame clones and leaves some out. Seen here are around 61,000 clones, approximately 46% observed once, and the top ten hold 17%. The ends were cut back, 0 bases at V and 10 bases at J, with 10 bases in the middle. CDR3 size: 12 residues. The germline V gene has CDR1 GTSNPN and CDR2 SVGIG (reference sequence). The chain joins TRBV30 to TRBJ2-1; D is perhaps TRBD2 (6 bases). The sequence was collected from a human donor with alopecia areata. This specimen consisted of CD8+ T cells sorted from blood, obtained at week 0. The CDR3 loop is CAWSVDREEQFF. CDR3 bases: TGTGCCTGGAGTGTTGACCGGGAGGAGCAGTTCTTC. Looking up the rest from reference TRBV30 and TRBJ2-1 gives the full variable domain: SQTIHQWPATLVQPVGSPLSLECTVEGTSNPNLYWYRQAAGRGLQLLFYSVGIGQISSEVPQNLSASRPQDRQFILSSKKLLLSDSGFYLCAWSVDREEQFFGPGTRLTVL.